The 11 T cell receptor beta chains below all came from one sample that was sequenced in a study of molecular identifiers for immune sequencing clone quantification. TCRdb fed the PCR reads into MiXCR, producing one record per CDR3 protein. This table holds 100,000 or so distinct CDR3 sequences, roughly 34% found once. The sequencing sample was made of naive CD8+ T cells from blood, with Jurkat cell RNA spiked in. Documented subset: FACS-sorted CD8+CD4-CCR7+CD45RA+ naive T cells. The receptors come from a human donor in good health. Some libraries in this study had Jurkat cell RNA spiked in.

Notes on this clonotype: The junction departs from germline at one end; a sequencing error may be responsible. The chain recombines TRBV12-3 or TRBV12-4 with TRBJ2-3; D possibly corresponds to TRBD1 (6 bases). There are 13 residues in the CDR3. CDR3: CANSLAGADTQYF. Written as DNA, the CDR3 is TGTGCCAACAGTTTAGCAGGGGCAGATACGCAGTATTTT.

The V call is TRBV6-5, the J call TRBJ2-7; D is undetermined. The V gene lost 6 bases and the J gene lost 3 bases, with 9 bases spanning the gap. Germline V gene sequence: CDR1 MNHEY, CDR2 SVGAGI. CDR3 length: 12 amino acids. The DNA of the CDR3 is TGTGCCAGCAGAGGATTTAGCTACGAGCAGTACTTC. It is translated as CASRGFSYEQYF.

The chain combines TRBV25-1 with TRBJ2-3; D uncertain. This CDR3 has 16 residues. Germline-derived CDR1 and CDR2 are MGHDK and SYGVNS. V lost 1 base to trimming and J lost 0 bases, with 11 bases between them. CDR3 region: CASSEWFGTSTDTQYF. CDR3 nucleotides: TGTGCCAGCAGTGAATGGTTCGGCACGAGCACAGATACGCAGTATTTT. The complete variable domain, with remaining parts taken from reference TRBV25-1 and TRBJ2-3, reads EADIYQTPRYLVIGTGKKITLECSQTMGHDKMYWYQQDPGMELHLIHYSYGVNSTEKGDLSSESTVSRIRTEHFPLTLESARPSHTSQYLCASSEWFGTSTDTQYFGPGTRLTVL.

This clonotype was recorded a few times. The chain joins TRBV4-3 to TRBJ2-1, with D perhaps matching TRBD1 (5 bases). V lost 2 bases and J 3 bases, leaving 8 bases between the germline ends. Germline loops: CDR1 LGHNA, CDR2 YSLEER. This CDR3 has 14 residues. The DNA for the CDR3 is TGCGCCAGCAGCCAACTTAGGGGCTACAATGAGCAGTTCTTC. It is translated as CASSQLRGYNEQFF.

V usage is TRBV7-9 and J usage is TRBJ2-2; D gene unclear. The CDR3 covers 13 residues. From germline, CDR1 is SEHNR and CDR2 FQNEAQ (reference sequence). V lost 5 bases and J 2 bases, leaving 6 bases between the germline ends. The CDR3 nucleotides are TGTGCCAGCAGCACCCGTAACACCGGGGAGCTGTTTTTT. This translates into CASSTRNTGELFF.

This clonotype was picked up a small number of times. The chain recombines TRBV28 with TRBJ1-5; perhaps TRBD1 as D (5 bases). Between the trimmed V and J ends, which lost 10 bases and 6 bases, there was a span of 13 bases. This CDR3 comprises 12 residues. The germline V gene encodes CDR1 MDHEN and CDR2 SYDVKM. CDR3 region: CATLRVGQPQHF. The CDR3 DNA sequence: TGTGCCACCCTCAGGGTTGGTCAGCCCCAGCATTTT.

This clonotype showed up just a few times. A much larger clone lies a single base off, so this may be a read error. This chain uses TRBV6-2 or TRBV6-3 with TRBJ1-1, with D hard to call. Germline V CDR1 and CDR2: MNHEY, SVGEGT. Deletions cut 11 bases from V and 8 bases from J, with 12 bases between. The CDR3 loop spans 10 amino acids. The CDR3 nucleotides read TGTGCCTGCTATCAAACCGAAGCTTTCTTT. This gives the protein CACYQTEAFF.

In its sample, this clonotype was seen a few times. The chain recombines TRBV3-1 with TRBJ2-1; tentatively, D is TRBD2 (6 bases). The CDR3 has 15 amino acids. Trimming shortened V by 0 bases and J by 10 bases, and 16 bases separated the two germline ends. Per the germline V gene, CDR1 is LGHDT and CDR2 is YNNKEL (reference sequence). The CDR3 region is CASSQDRAGPWEQFF. CDR3 DNA: TGTGCCAGCAGCCAAGATCGGGCGGGACCCTGGGAGCAGTTCTTC.

V usage is TRBV6-2 or TRBV6-3 and J usage is TRBJ2-2; D is undetermined. CDR1 and CDR2 from the germline V gene are MNHEY and SVGEGT. V was shortened by 1 base and J by 8 bases, with 20 bases between the two germline ends. CDR3 length: 17 amino acids. For the CDR3, the DNA is TGTGCCAGCAGTTACTTCGAGATACTTCTGCCAGGAGGGGAGCTGTTTTTT. Its protein is CASSYFEILLPGGELFF.

At least ten counts were recorded for this clonotype. CDR3 DNA: TGTGCCAGCAGTTCTGGACTAGCGGTGACCTACAATGAGCAGTTCTTC. Amino acid sequence: CASSSGLAVTYNEQFF. The chain carries TRBV28 and TRBJ2-1, with 10 bases fitting TRBD2. The germline V gene has CDR1 MDHEN and CDR2 SYDVKM. CDR3 size: 16 residues. V gave up 4 bases and J gave up 2 bases; unmatched junction bases: 5.

This clonotype was seen ten or more times. The V gene is TRBV27, the J gene TRBJ2-7; D uncertain. This CDR3 region has 12 residues. V shed 5 bases and J shed 5 bases, with 10 bases lying between them. Germline V gives CDR1 MNHEY, CDR2 SMNVEV (reference sequence). The CDR3 is CASSPAPNEQYF. The CDR3, as DNA: TGTGCCAGCAGTCCAGCTCCCAACGAGCAGTACTTC.